These 13 T cell receptor beta chains came from one sample sequenced in a study of blood T cell repertoires in COVID-19. Some clones are missing from TCRdb's copy, which holds only in-frame ones; the method was immunoSEQ multiplex PCR. The repertoire holds fewer than 250,000 clones, with 70% to 90% as singletons. Sequences were obtained from PBMCs or T cells enriched from blood (not recorded which). These receptor sequences come from a man in his thirties or forties who had recovered from COVID-19.

The V call is TRBV5-4, the J call TRBJ2-1; TRBD2 is a possible D gene (5 bases). V lost 4 bases, J lost 5 bases, and 19 bases lay in between. Looked up from germline, CDR1 is SGHNT and CDR2 is YYREEE (reference sequence). The CDR3 is made up of 16 amino acids. This chain's CDR3 is CASSDGIPQSHNEQFF. The CDR3 region has the DNA TGTGCCAGCAGCGACGGGATCCCACAGAGCCACAATGAGCAGTTCTTC.

The gene calls are TRBV7-2 and TRBJ1-6; D not certain. The CDR3 contains 16 residues. V gave up 2 bases and J gave up 0 bases, with 8 bases separating them. Germline-derived CDR1 and CDR2 are SGHTA and FQGNSA. The CDR3, as DNA: TGTGCCAGCAGCTTACTCGCCAGCTCCTATAATTCACCCCTCCACTTT. It encodes CASSLLASSYNSPLHF.

The rearrangement uses TRBV7-9 and TRBJ1-4; D perhaps matches TRBD1 (6 bases). From germline, CDR1 is SEHNR and CDR2 FQNEAQ (reference sequence). V lost 5 bases and J 5 bases, leaving 15 bases between the germline ends. The CDR3 sequence is 15 residues long. The CDR3: CASSPHREGNEKLFF. The DNA of the CDR3 is TGTGCCAGCAGCCCCCACAGGGAGGGGAATGAAAAACTGTTTTTT. The variable domain in full, completed from reference TRBV7-9 and TRBJ1-4, reads DTGVSQNPRHKITKRGQNVTFRCDPISEHNRLYWYRQTLGQGPEFLTYFQNEAQLEKSRLLSDRFSAERPKGSFSTLEIQRTEQGDSAMYLCASSPHREGNEKLFFGSGTQLSVL.

The chain employs TRBV18 and TRBJ2-7, with TRBD1 as a possible D gene (5 bases). The length of the CDR3 is 14 residues. Germline CDR1 is KGHSH and CDR2 is LQKENI. V was shortened by 3 bases and J by 1 base, with 10 bases between the two germline ends. Here the CDR3 reads CASSPQDTSYEQYF. The DNA of the CDR3 is TGTGCCAGCTCACCCCAGGACACTTCCTACGAGCAGTACTTC.

V gene TRBV7-7 combines with J gene TRBJ2-2, with a tentative D call TRBD2 (6 bases). The CDR3 consists of 15 residues. The V and J ends lost 8 bases and 2 bases respectively, with 15 bases between them. Germline CDR1 and CDR2: SSHAT and FNYEAQ (reference sequence). DNA for the CDR3: TGTGCCAGCCAGGTGCTCGGGGGAAACACCGGGGAGCTGTTTTTT. It codes for CASQVLGGNTGELFF.

This chain uses TRBV30 with TRBJ2-7; 10 bases agree with TRBD2. There are 14 residues in the CDR3. V was clipped by 8 bases and J by 4 bases; unmatched bases: 11. CDR1 GTSNPN and CDR2 SVGIG come from the germline V gene (reference sequence). Written as DNA, the CDR3 is TGTGCCGGGGAGGGAAGCGGGAGGGGGTACGAGCAGTACTTC. Translated, it gives CAGEGSGRGYEQYF.

The V gene is TRBV4-3, the J gene TRBJ2-1; TRBD2 matches 7 bases. Germline V lookup: CDR1 LGHNA, CDR2 YSLEER. The CDR3 sequence is 18 residues long. V gave up 3 bases and J gave up 0 bases; unmatched junction bases: 11. The DNA of the CDR3 is TGCGCCAGCAGCCAGGTTTACAGTCGCGGGGGCTCCTACAATGAGCAGTTCTTC. It is translated as CASSQVYSRGGSYNEQFF.

This clone has just one count. The chain carries TRBV27 and TRBJ1-2, with 9 bases fitting TRBD1. This CDR3 comprises 11 residues. The germline V gene encodes CDR1 MNHEY and CDR2 SMNVEV (reference sequence). V was pared by 8 bases and J by 5 bases, with 0 bases of the junction left unmatched. In DNA, the CDR3 is TGTGCCAGCGGGACAGGGTATGGCTACACCTTC. Encoded protein: CASGTGYGYTF.

The chain employs TRBV24-1 and TRBJ1-1, with a weak D call TRBD1 (5 bases). The germline V gene has CDR1 KGHDR and CDR2 SFDVKD. The CDR3 runs 13 residues. Trimming removed 7 bases at V and 1 base at J, with 9 bases between. CDR3 bases: TGTGCCACCAGGGGGGGTAGGAACACTGAAGCTTTCTTT. This codes for CATRGGRNTEAFF.

This clone was seen once. The chain has TRBV4-3 and TRBJ1-2, with a possible D match to TRBD1 (6 bases). Germline V CDR1 and CDR2: LGHNA, YSLEER. Trimming left V 0 bases short and J 5 bases short, with 16 bases between. The CDR3 contains 16 residues. The CDR3 nucleotides are TGCGCCAGCAGCCAAGATGTTGCAGGGGTCGAGTATGGCTACACCTTC. Translating gives CASSQDVAGVEYGYTF.

This clone was seen only a few times. The chain combines TRBV19 with TRBJ1-2; D is ambiguous. Germline CDR1 reads LNHDA; CDR2 reads SQIVND (reference sequence). V was pared by 3 bases and J by 2 bases, with 10 bases between. This CDR3 spans 14 amino acids. The CDR3: CASSIHSANYGYTF. The DNA of the CDR3 is TGTGCCAGTAGTATCCACTCAGCGAACTATGGCTACACCTTC.

The CDR3 protein is CAWVRTAGNTIYF. As DNA, the CDR3 is TGTGCCTGGGTTAGGACAGCGGGAAACACCATATATTTT. This sequence joins TRBV30 and TRBJ1-3; maybe TRBD1 (6 bases). V gave up 5 bases and J gave up 4 bases, with 12 bases separating them. CDR1 and CDR2 from the germline V gene are GTSNPN and SVGIG (reference sequence). CDR3 length: 13 amino acids.

This chain uses TRBV2 with TRBJ1-4; 7 nucleotides line up with TRBD1. CDR1 and CDR2 (germline): SNHLY, FYNNEI. The CDR3 contains 13 residues. Trimming took 8 bases from V and 8 from J; bases not matched to a gene: 8. The CDR3 here is CASERGRREKLFF. In nucleotides, the CDR3 is TGTGCCAGCGAGAGGGGGCGTCGGGAAAAACTGTTTTTT.